This record concerns one T cell receptor (beta chain) sequence. Antigen: not known. This sample is part of a study of regulatory T cells in long-lasting Graves disease. On the study more broadly: More than 5 years of antithyroid drugs with positive TSH receptor antibodies defined persistent Graves' disease.

V shed 10 bases and J shed 8 bases, with 20 bases lying between them. From germline, CDR1 is KGHDR and CDR2 SFDVKD. CDR3 length: 14 amino acids. This sample's time point: persistent/refractory GD, antithyroid drugs over 5 years with positive TRAb. Following extraction of RNA from PBMCs, that RNA was used to make the TCR library. The authors drew 9 to 9.5 milliliters of peripheral blood into EDTA tubes. Researchers made TCR beta libraries by using iRepertoire HTBI primers and running Arm-PCR on CDR3 regions. TCRdb ran MiXCR on the multiplex PCR reads and lists one entry per CDR3 protein. The sample holds roughly 470,000 distinct CDR3 sequences; roughly 20% are singletons and the top ten take 7.8%. General study results and limits: There were preferences for TRBV28, TRBJ1-2 and TRBJ2-5 in persistent disease. No thyroid tissue was studied; the work used peripheral blood only.

This TCR derives from a female donor with Graves disease. Sequencing used peripheral blood mononuclear cells (PBMCs), obtained when the disease was refractory, from a patient treated with antithyroid drugs. The chain is built from TRBV24-1 and TRBJ1-5, with no clear D. The CDR3 nucleotides read TGTGCCACGGAGCAGGAGGCCCCCCGCGAGCCCCAGCATTTT. Its translation is CATEQEAPREPQHF.